These 17 T cell receptor beta chains share one sample of origin, sequenced in a study of shared clonotypes between healthy human individuals. Libraries were prepared by immunoSEQ multiplex PCR; TCRdb keeps only in-frame clonotypes and omits some of them. The table shows 2 million to 2.5 million clones, with just over 90% occurring only once. Sequences were obtained from naive CD4+ T cells from PBMCs. This sample's subset: CD45RA+ positively selected. The receptors derive from a man between 18 and 35 years old in good health. Some clones in this sample may be carry-over from other donors' samples.

The gene calls are TRBV4-1 and TRBJ2-5, with unresolved D. The V end was cut by 4 bases, the J end by 5 bases, with 11 bases between. The CDR3 contains 13 residues. Germline V lookup: CDR1 MGHRA, CDR2 YSYEKL. The CDR3 nucleotides are TGCGCCAGCAGCCGTACTCCCGGGGAGACCCAGTACTTC. Encoded protein: CASSRTPGETQYF.

The rearrangement uses TRBV5-1 and TRBJ1-3; D uncertain. The germline V and J ends were trimmed by 4 bases and 2 bases, with 19 bases remaining between them. CDR1 SGHRS and CDR2 YFSETQ come from the germline V gene. The CDR3 loop spans 17 amino acids. The CDR3 region has the DNA TGCGCCAGCAGCGCGAAGTTCGGCGTAGTGGCTGGAAACACCATATATTTT. It codes for CASSAKFGVVAGNTIYF.

This clone came up once. The chain recombines TRBV6-1 with TRBJ2-5; 7 nucleotides align to TRBD2. CDR3 length: 15 amino acids. Germline V gene lookup returns CDR1 MNHNS and CDR2 SASEGT. V trimming: 3 bases; J trimming: 5 bases; junction bases outside the gene matches: 9. The CDR3 is CASSDSQRDAETQYF. The CDR3 DNA follows: TGTGCCAGCAGTGATTCGCAGCGGGACGCCGAGACCCAGTACTTC.

The chain recombines TRBV6-6 with TRBJ2-7, with 8 bases aligning to TRBD1. J was trimmed by 4 bases and V by 2 bases; bases with no gene match: 7. The CDR3 has 15 residues. Germline V gene lookup returns CDR1 MNHNY and CDR2 SVGAGI (reference sequence). CDR3 DNA sequence: TGTGCCAGCAGTTACGTAGCAGGGGGCTTGTACGAGCAGTACTTC. It encodes CASSYVAGGLYEQYF.

This chain links TRBV27 with TRBJ2-5; 7 bases match TRBD2. The CDR3 loop spans 16 amino acids. Trimming at V came to 0 bases and at J to 3 bases, leaving 7 bases not matched to a gene. CDR1 MNHEY and CDR2 SMNVEV come from the germline V gene (reference sequence). The CDR3 reads CASSLSIGLAEETQYF. DNA for the CDR3: TGTGCCAGCAGTTTATCGATTGGCCTAGCGGAAGAGACCCAGTACTTC.

The chain combines TRBV9 with TRBJ2-3; TRBD1 matches 11 bases. J was trimmed by 6 bases and V by 4 bases; bases with no gene match: 7. This CDR3 comprises 15 residues. Germline assignment: CDR1 SGDLS and CDR2 YYNGEE. The DNA for the CDR3 is TGTGCCAGCAGCATCGGACAGGGGGCCGGGGATACGCAGTATTTT. This codes for CASSIGQGAGDTQYF.

The chain uses TRBV5-4 and TRBJ2-1; D uncertain. CDR1 and CDR2 (germline): SGHNT, YYREEE (reference sequence). The CDR3 has 17 residues. The V gene lost 3 bases and the J gene lost 0 bases, with 16 bases spanning the gap. CDR3 sequence: CASSWANSPYSYNEQFF. CDR3 in DNA: TGTGCCAGCAGCTGGGCCAATAGCCCGTACTCCTACAATGAGCAGTTCTTC. Combining the CDR3 with reference TRBV5-4 and TRBJ2-1 gives the whole variable domain ETGVTQSPTHLIKTRGQQVTLRCSSQSGHNTVSWYQQALGQGPQFIFQYYREEENGRGNFPPRFSGLQFPNYSSELNVNALELDDSALYLCASSWANSPYSYNEQFFGPGTRLTVL.

The V and J genes are TRBV14 and TRBJ2-5; 8 bases are a match to TRBD2. The CDR3 totals 16 residues. V shed 0 bases, J shed 1 base, and the junction held 4 bases outside the gene matches. CDR1 and CDR2 from the germline V gene are SGHDN and FVKESK. The CDR3 sequence is CASSQDTSGFQETQYF. Written as DNA, the CDR3 is TGTGCCAGCAGCCAAGACACTAGCGGATTCCAAGAGACCCAGTACTTC.

Comment on this clone: Other DNA sequences in this specimen translate into the identical CDR3. The chain is built from TRBV7-9 and TRBJ1-2; unclear D gene. The CDR3 sequence is 11 residues long. The germline CDR1 and CDR2 sequences are SEHNR and FQNEAQ (reference sequence). The V gene lost 1 base and the J gene lost 8 bases, with 5 bases spanning the gap. CDR3 residues: CASSLGTGYTF. CDR3 DNA sequence: TGTGCCAGCAGCTTAGGTACCGGCTACACCTTC.

This sequence joins TRBV28 and TRBJ2-7; no clear D. Trimming left V 2 bases short and J 2 bases short, with 7 bases between. This CDR3 is 13 amino acids long. Germline CDR1 reads MDHEN; CDR2 reads SYDVKM. The CDR3 region is CASSLRRAYEQYF. The DNA for the CDR3 is TGTGCCAGCAGTTTACGCAGAGCCTACGAGCAGTACTTC.

The chain has TRBV9 and TRBJ2-5; D possibly corresponds to TRBD2 (6 bases). V lost 0 bases and J 4 bases, leaving 16 bases between the germline ends. Germline CDR1 reads SGDLS; CDR2 reads YYNGEE. The CDR3 length is 16 residues. CDR3 sequence: CASSVGLSGPSETQYF. The CDR3 region has the DNA TGTGCCAGCAGCGTAGGCTTGAGCGGGCCCTCAGAGACCCAGTACTTC.

This clone was counted a single time. The V call is TRBV4-3, the J call TRBJ2-3; the D call may be TRBD1 or TRBD2 (5 bases each). This CDR3 comprises 17 residues. From germline, CDR1 is LGHNA and CDR2 YSLEER. V was cut by 4 bases and J by 6 bases, with 23 bases left in between. The CDR3 DNA reads as TGCGCCAGCAGCCCTAGAACGTTCCGGGACCTGAGGGATACGCAGTATTTT. Translating it yields CASSPRTFRDLRDTQYF.

The chain carries TRBV28 and TRBJ2-4; no definite D call. Germline assignment: CDR1 MDHEN and CDR2 SYDVKM. The CDR3 covers 16 residues. Trimming cost V 4 bases and J 3 bases, with 16 bases left between them. CDR3 in DNA: TGTGCCAGCAGTTCCGACGCACTGGGTAGCAAAAACATTCAGTACTTC. Translating gives CASSSDALGSKNIQYF.

This chain links TRBV4-2 with TRBJ2-7; TRBD2 matches 11 bases. CDR3 size: 21 residues. V shed 0 bases, J shed 2 bases, and the junction held 18 bases outside the gene matches. Germline values: CDR1 LGHNA, CDR2 YNFKEQ. CDR3 coding DNA: TGTGCCAGCAGCCAAGATCGAGTAGCGGGAGGGCAAATCTCAAATACCTACGAGCAGTACTTC. Translation gives CASSQDRVAGGQISNTYEQYF.

As DNA, the CDR3 is TGCGCCAGCAGCCAAGATCTTAGGACAGGAGATGGCTACACCTTC. Protein product: CASSQDLRTGDGYTF. The rearrangement uses TRBV4-3 and TRBJ1-2; 7 positions agree with TRBD1. The CDR3 consists of 15 residues. Germline assignment: CDR1 LGHNA and CDR2 YSLEER. V trimming: 0 bases; J trimming: 6 bases; junction bases outside the gene matches: 7.

The chain has TRBV5-1 and TRBJ2-7; a weak D match, TRBD2 (6 bases). The V end lost 3 bases, the J end lost 3 bases, and 16 bases lay between the germline ends. Germline V gene sequence: CDR1 SGHRS, CDR2 YFSETQ. CDR3 size: 15 residues. The CDR3 nucleotides are TGCGCCAGCAGCTCGGGACTCCCGGGCAGCTACGAGCAGTACTTC. Translated: CASSSGLPGSYEQYF.

J is TRBJ2-7 and V is TRBV6-5; 8 bases match TRBD2. Germline CDR1 reads MNHEY; CDR2 reads SVGAGI. The trim removed 6 bases at V and 3 bases at J, leaving 10 bases unmatched. The CDR3 is 15 amino acids. As DNA, the CDR3 is TGTGCCAGCAGCCCCGTCGGGGGGGCATTCTACGAGCAGTACTTC. Amino acid sequence: CASSPVGGAFYEQYF.